The 10 T cell receptor beta chains in this list originate from one sample, sequenced in a study of regulatory T cells in long-lasting Graves disease. Time point denoted: newly diagnosed GD, antithyroid drugs for less than 3 months. PBMC-extracted RNA yielded the TCR library. Through Arm-PCR of CDR3 regions and iRepertoire HTBI primers, TCR beta libraries were built. TCRdb re-derived calls from the multiplex PCR reads in MiXCR, one entry per CDR3 protein. The sample shows roughly 260,000 distinct CDR3 sequences, about 17% of them seen only once. The sample also formed part of further work on T cells in Graves' hyperthyroidism and ophthalmopathy.

This specimen consisted of peripheral blood mononuclear cells (PBMCs), obtained at new diagnosis, from a patient treated with antithyroid drugs. These TCRs come from a woman between 25 and 40 years old with Graves disease.

This chain links TRBV5-1 with TRBJ1-1; no clear D gene. The germline V gene has CDR1 SGHRS and CDR2 YFSETQ. The CDR3 totals 14 residues. The germline V and J ends were trimmed by 3 bases and 2 bases, with 11 bases remaining between them. This chain's CDR3 is CASSSRRANTEAFF. DNA of the CDR3: TGCGCCAGCAGCTCAAGACGGGCTAACACTGAAGCTTTCTTT.

This clonotype was seen many times. The rearrangement joins TRBV20-1 to TRBJ2-5; 9 bases are a match to TRBD1. CDR3 length: 15 amino acids. The ends lost 5 bases at V and 4 bases at J; junction bases unmatched: 11. Germline V CDR1 and CDR2: DFQATT, SNEGSKA (reference sequence). CDR3 bases: TGCAGTGCTGGGGCCCGGACAGGGGCGAGAGAGACCCAGTACTTC. Its protein is CSAGARTGARETQYF.

The chain links TRBV3-1 to TRBJ2-1; 13 bases match TRBD2. In germline, CDR1 is LGHDT, CDR2 YNNKEL (reference sequence). This CDR3 region has 17 residues. With 3 bases clipped from V and 5 bases from J, the junction kept 7 bases outside the gene matches. The CDR3 here is CASSQLRLAGGNNEQFF. In DNA, the CDR3 is TGTGCCAGCAGCCAGTTACGACTAGCGGGAGGTAACAATGAGCAGTTCTTC.

This clonotype appeared a few times. The junction differs from germline at one of its ends, possibly a read error. CDR3 DNA: TGTGCCGGCAGCCAGACCTTGGGGTGGGAGCAGTACTTC. Translation gives CAGSQTLGWEQYF. The chain employs TRBV2 and TRBJ2-7; D is undetermined. Germline V gives CDR1 SNHLY, CDR2 FYNNEI. The CDR3 has 13 amino acids.

In this sample, this clonotype turned up many times. This chain links TRBV29-1 with TRBJ1-2; D gene ambiguous. The V and J ends lost 8 bases and 8 bases respectively, with 15 bases between them. CDR3 length equals 11 residues. Germline V CDR1 and CDR2: SQVTM, ANQGSEA. In DNA form, the CDR3 reads TGCAGCACCCGTAGCCCGGGGGGCTACACCTTC. Amino acids: CSTRSPGGYTF.

Concerning this clonotype itself: With a far larger clone one base away, a read error is the likely cause. The V call is TRBV10-3, the J call TRBJ1-1; 7 bases align to TRBD1. CDR1 and CDR2 (germline): ENHRY, SYGVKD. CDR3 length: 16 amino acids. The V and J ends lost 5 bases and 5 bases, in that order; junction bases with no gene match: 14. In DNA, the CDR3 is TGTGCCATCAGTTACACGACAAAGGGGGCGAAGACTGAAGCTTTCTTT. It encodes CAISYTTKGAKTEAFF.

This clonotype has ten or more counts. V and J are TRBV12-3 or TRBV12-4 and TRBJ2-1; TRBD1 agrees at 9 bases. V gave up 5 bases and J gave up 2 bases; unmatched junction bases: 4. This CDR3 is 15 amino acids long. The CDR3 here is CASSLWTGAYNEQFF. DNA for the CDR3: TGTGCCAGCAGTCTCTGGACAGGGGCCTACAATGAGCAGTTCTTC.

In its sample, this clonotype was seen many times. This chain connects TRBV27 to TRBJ2-6; perhaps TRBD1 as D (7 bases). Germline V gene lookup returns CDR1 MNHEY and CDR2 SMNVEV (reference sequence). The V and J ends lost 4 bases and 1 base respectively, with 14 bases between them. There are 17 residues in the CDR3. In nucleotides, the CDR3 is TGTGCCAGCAGTTCCCCGACAGGGAGGTCTGGGGCCAACGTCCTGACTTTC. Its protein is CASSSPTGRSGANVLTF.

The chain uses TRBV9 and TRBJ2-1; 8 positions agree with TRBD2. The CDR3 is 16 residues long. J lost 9 bases, V lost 4 bases, and 15 bases had no gene match. Germline CDR1 SGDLS, CDR2 YYNGEE. The CDR3: CASSPSGGLGAAEQFF. DNA for the CDR3: TGTGCCAGCAGCCCCTCCGGGGGACTAGGGGCCGCTGAGCAGTTCTTC. Full variable domain (missing parts from reference TRBV9 and TRBJ2-1): DSGVTQTPKHLITATGQRVTLRCSPRSGDLSVYWYQQSLDQGLQFLIQYYNGEERAKGNILERFSAQQFPDLHSELNLSSLELGDSALYFCASSPSGGLGAAEQFFGPGTRLTVL.

This clonotype has a handful of counts. This chain connects TRBV7-9 to TRBJ1-2, with D possibly TRBD1 on 5 matching bases. The CDR3 runs to 12 residues. The V gene lost 3 bases and the J gene lost 8 bases, with 10 bases spanning the gap. Germline-derived CDR1 and CDR2 are SEHNR and FQNEAQ (reference sequence). The CDR3 spells CASSLGVQGYTF. CDR3 DNA: TGTGCCAGCAGCTTGGGGGTACAGGGCTACACCTTC. The full variable domain, completed using reference TRBV7-9 and TRBJ1-2, is DTGVSQNPRHKITKRGQNVTFRCDPISEHNRLYWYRQTLGQGPEFLTYFQNEAQLEKSRLLSDRFSAERPKGSFSTLEIQRTEQGDSAMYLCASSLGVQGYTFGSGTRLTVV.